The clone carrying this T cell receptor (beta chain) was seen repeatedly, ten times or more. No antigen is known for it. Germline CDR1 reads MNHEY; CDR2 reads SMNVEV (reference sequence). The CDR3 sequence is 12 residues long. V lost 8 bases and J lost 4, with 11 bases in between. This sample is drawn from a study of T cells after yellow fever vaccination. Study results and limitations: Post-booster repertoires contained most primary-vaccination clones again (about 95% CD4, 88% CD8).

In making TCR cDNA, 5'RACE template switching added a universal primer site and UMIs to it. A single record per CDR3 protein comes from TCRdb applying MiXCR to the 5' RACE reads. The repertoire consists of roughly 110,000 distinct CDR3 sequences, with under 9% occurring once and the leading ten covering around 25%. This sample comprised CD8+ T cells sorted from PBMCs, obtained 45 days after the yellow fever booster vaccination. This sequence joins TRBV27 and TRBJ1-2, with D unclear. The origin of this receptor is a man younger than 45 who received the YFV17D yellow fever vaccine. CDR3 protein: CASGTQVYGYTF. The CDR3 DNA reads TGTGCCAGCGGCACGCAGGTCTATGGCTACACCTTC.